The present TCR beta chain was sequenced within a study of hypomethylating agent response in myelodysplastic syndrome. Notes on the study in general: Analysis covered a small cohort of just approximately ten patients.

Notes on this clone: The antigen is undetermined.

Generated by immunoSEQ multiplex PCR, the TCRdb table keeps only in-frame clones and is missing some. The sample holds about 4,700 clones, less than 90% seen once. The CDR3 has 16 residues. In germline, CDR1 is SGDLS, CDR2 YYNGEE. V lost 3 bases and J lost 2; bases outside the gene matches: 9. This TCR was sampled from a human donor with myelodysplastic syndrome. The chain joins TRBV9 to TRBJ2-3; 7 bases line up with TRBD2. Sequences were derived from bone marrow, sampled before or after starting hypomethylating agent treatment for myelodysplastic syndrome (not recorded which). The CDR3 DNA reads as TGTGCCAGCAGCGGGTATGGGGGGGTCTCCACAGATACGCAGTATTTT. This gives the protein CASSGYGGVSTDTQYF.